This entry is about one T cell receptor beta chain. This sample stems from a study of shared clonotypes between healthy human individuals. Terminally differentiated effector memory CD45RA+ cells were left out of the naive CD8 fraction, which was CD45RO-negative and positively selected for CCR7. This CDR3 region has 15 residues. Germline assignment: CDR1 SNHLY and CDR2 FYNNEI. With 5 bases clipped from V and 3 bases from J, the junction kept 6 bases outside the gene matches. Data came from immunoSEQ multiplex PCR; TCRdb stores just in-frame clones and leaves some out. The sample yields some 800,000 clones, around 92% seen once.

The sequencing input was naive CD8+ T cells sorted from blood. The gene calls are TRBV2 and TRBJ1-4; 7 bases align to TRBD1. The receptor was derived from a man between 25 and 39 years old in good health. For the CDR3, the DNA is TGTGCCAGCAGTAACCGGGACAGTGCTAATGAAAAACTGTTTTTT. Amino acid sequence: CASSNRDSANEKLFF.